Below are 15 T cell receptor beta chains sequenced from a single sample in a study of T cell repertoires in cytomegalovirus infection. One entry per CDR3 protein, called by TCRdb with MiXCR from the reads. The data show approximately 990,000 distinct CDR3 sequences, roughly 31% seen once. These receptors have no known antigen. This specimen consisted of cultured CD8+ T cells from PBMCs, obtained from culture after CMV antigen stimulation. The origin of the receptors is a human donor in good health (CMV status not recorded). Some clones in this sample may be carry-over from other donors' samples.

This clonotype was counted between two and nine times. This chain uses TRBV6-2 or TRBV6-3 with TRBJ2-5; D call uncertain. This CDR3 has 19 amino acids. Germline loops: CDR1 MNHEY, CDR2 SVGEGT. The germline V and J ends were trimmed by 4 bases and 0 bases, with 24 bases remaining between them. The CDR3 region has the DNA TGTGCCAGCAGTTCCCCGGGCCTTCAGGTGGTCGTTTACCAAGAGACCCAGTACTTC. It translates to CASSSPGLQVVVYQETQYF.

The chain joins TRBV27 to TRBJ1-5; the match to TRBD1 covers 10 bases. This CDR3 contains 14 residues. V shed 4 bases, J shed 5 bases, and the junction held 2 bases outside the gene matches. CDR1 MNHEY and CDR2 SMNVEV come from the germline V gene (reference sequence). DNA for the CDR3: TGTGCCAGCAGTTGGGGGACAGGGGATCAGCCCCAGCATTTT. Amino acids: CASSWGTGDQPQHF.

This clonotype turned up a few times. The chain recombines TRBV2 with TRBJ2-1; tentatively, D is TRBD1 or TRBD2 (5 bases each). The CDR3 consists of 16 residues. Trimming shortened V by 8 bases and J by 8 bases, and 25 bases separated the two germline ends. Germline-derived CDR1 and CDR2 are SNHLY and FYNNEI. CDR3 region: CASGGREPLQGDEQFF. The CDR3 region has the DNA TGTGCCAGCGGGGGAAGGGAACCCCTTCAAGGTGATGAGCAGTTCTTC.

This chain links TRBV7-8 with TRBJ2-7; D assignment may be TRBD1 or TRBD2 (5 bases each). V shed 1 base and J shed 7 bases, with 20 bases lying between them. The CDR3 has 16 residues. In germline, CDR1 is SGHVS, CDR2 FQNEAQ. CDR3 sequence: CASSLVPVGEMEEQYV. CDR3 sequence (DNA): TGTGCCAGCAGCTTAGTCCCAGTGGGGGAAATGGAAGAGCAGTACGTC.

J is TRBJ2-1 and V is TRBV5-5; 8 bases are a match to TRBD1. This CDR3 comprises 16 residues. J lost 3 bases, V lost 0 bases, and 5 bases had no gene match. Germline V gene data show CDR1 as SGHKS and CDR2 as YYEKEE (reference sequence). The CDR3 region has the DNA TGTGCCAGCAGCTTGGAGGCAGGGGGCTTCTACAATGAGCAGTTCTTC. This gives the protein CASSLEAGGFYNEQFF.

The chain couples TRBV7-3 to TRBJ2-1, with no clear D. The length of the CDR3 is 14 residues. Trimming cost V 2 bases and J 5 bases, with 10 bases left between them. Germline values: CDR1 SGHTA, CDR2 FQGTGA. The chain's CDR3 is CASSLWSVNNEQFF. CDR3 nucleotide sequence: TGTGCCAGCAGCTTATGGTCAGTCAACAATGAGCAGTTCTTC.

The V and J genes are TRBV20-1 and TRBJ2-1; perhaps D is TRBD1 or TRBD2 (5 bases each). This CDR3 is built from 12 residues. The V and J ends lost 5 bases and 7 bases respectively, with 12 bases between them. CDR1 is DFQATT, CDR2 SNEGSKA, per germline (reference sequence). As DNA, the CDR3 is TGCAGTGCTTGGGGGAGTGTTAATGAGCAGTTCTTC. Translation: CSAWGSVNEQFF.

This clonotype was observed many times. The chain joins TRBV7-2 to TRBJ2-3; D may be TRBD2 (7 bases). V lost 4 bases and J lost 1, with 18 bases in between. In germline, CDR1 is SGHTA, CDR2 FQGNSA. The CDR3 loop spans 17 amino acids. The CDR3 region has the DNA TGTGCCAGCAGCTCGTTGGGGGGGGGCCTGGGCACAGATACGCAGTATTTT. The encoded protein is CASSSLGGGLGTDTQYF.

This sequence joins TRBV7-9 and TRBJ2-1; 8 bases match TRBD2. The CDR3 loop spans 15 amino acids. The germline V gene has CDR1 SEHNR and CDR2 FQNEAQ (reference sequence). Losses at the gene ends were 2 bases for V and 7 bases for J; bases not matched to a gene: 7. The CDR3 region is CASSLPGQRGNEQFF. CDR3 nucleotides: TGTGCCAGCAGCTTACCTGGACAGCGGGGGAATGAGCAGTTCTTC.

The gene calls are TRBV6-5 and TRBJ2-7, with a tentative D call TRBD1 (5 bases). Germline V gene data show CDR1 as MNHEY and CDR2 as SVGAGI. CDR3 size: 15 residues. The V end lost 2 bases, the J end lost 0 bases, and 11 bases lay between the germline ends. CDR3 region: CASSYGQGYSYEQYF. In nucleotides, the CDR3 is TGTGCCAGCAGTTACGGGCAGGGCTACTCCTACGAGCAGTACTTC.

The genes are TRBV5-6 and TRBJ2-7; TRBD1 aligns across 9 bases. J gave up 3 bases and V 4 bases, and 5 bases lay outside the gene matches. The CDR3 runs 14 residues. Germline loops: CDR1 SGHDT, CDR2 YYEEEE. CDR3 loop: CASSIWTGDYEQYV. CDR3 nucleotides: TGTGCCAGCAGCATTTGGACAGGGGACTACGAGCAGTACGTC.

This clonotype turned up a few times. This chain's CDR3 is CASSDSLTAREQYF. In DNA, the CDR3 is TGTGCCAGCAGTGACTCTCTCACGGCTAGGGAGCAGTACTTC. The J gene is TRBJ2-7, the V gene TRBV6-4; unclear D gene. Per germline, CDR1 MRHNA and CDR2 SNTAGT. The CDR3 is 14 residues long. V gave up 0 bases and J gave up 7 bases, with 13 bases separating them.

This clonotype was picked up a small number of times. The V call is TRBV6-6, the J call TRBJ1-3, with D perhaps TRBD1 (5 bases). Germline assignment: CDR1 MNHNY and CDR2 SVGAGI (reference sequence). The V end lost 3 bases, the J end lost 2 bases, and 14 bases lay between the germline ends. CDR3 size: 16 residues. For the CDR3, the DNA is TGTGCCAGCAGTTATATAGGGGAAATCACTGGAAACACCATATATTTT. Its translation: CASSYIGEITGNTIYF.

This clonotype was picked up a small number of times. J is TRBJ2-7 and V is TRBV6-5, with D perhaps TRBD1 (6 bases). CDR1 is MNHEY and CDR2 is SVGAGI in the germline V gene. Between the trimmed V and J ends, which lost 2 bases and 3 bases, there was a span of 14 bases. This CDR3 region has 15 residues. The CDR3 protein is CASSYGTPEIYEQYF. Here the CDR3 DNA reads TGTGCCAGCAGTTACGGGACACCTGAAATCTACGAGCAGTACTTC.

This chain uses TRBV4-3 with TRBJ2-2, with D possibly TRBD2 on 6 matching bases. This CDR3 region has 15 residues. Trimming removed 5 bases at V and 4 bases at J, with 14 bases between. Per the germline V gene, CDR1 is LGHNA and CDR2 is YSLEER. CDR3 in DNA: TGCGCCAGCAGCTATAGCGGCCGGGGCACCGGGGAGCTGTTTTTT. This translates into CASSYSGRGTGELFF.